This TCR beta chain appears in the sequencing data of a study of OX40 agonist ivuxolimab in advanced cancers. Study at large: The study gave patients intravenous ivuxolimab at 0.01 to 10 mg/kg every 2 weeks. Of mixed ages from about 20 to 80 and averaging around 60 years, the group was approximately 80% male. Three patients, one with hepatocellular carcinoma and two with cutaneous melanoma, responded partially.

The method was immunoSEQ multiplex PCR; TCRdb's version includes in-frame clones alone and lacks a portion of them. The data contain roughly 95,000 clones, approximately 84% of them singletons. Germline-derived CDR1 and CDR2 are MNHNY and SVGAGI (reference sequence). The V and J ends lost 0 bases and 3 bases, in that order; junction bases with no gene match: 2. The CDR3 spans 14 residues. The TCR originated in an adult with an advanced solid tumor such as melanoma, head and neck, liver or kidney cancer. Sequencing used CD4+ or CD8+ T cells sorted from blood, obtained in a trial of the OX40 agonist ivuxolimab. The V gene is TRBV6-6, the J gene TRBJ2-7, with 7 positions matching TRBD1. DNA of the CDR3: TGTGCCAGCAGTTACTCGGGACAGATCTACGAGCAGTACTTC. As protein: CASSYSGQIYEQYF.